This is a list of T cell receptor beta chains from one sample in a study of CD8+ T cells in alopecia areata. Libraries were prepared by immunoSEQ multiplex PCR; TCRdb keeps only in-frame clonotypes and omits some of them. The data hold about 140,000 clones, with roughly 60% observed a single time. The sequenced sample consisted of CD8+ T cells sorted from blood. The receptors were gathered from a human donor in good health. Each CDR3 is given with its conserved first and last residue. Each record gives: clone size, D gene, J gene, V gene, CDR3 protein, CDR3 DNA. The D gene is left open where the match is weak. Size values are once, few and many counts, or a class for expanded clones, and some rows have none.

clone_size: .
d_call: .
j_call: TRBJ2-1
v_call: TRBV9
cdr3_aa: CASSVEASGIYNEQFF
cdr3_nt: TGTGCCAGCAGCGTAGAGGCATCCGGAATTTACAATGAGCAGTTCTTC

clone_size: few
d_call: .
j_call: TRBJ1-1
v_call: TRBV12-5
cdr3_aa: CASAFDVNTEAFF
cdr3_nt: TGTGCTAGTGCCTTCGATGTGAACACTGAAGCTTTCTTT

clone_size: .
d_call: TRBD1
j_call: TRBJ2-7
v_call: TRBV13
cdr3_aa: CASTLESQGYYEQYF
cdr3_nt: TGTGCCAGCACTCTGGAGTCACAGGGGTACTACGAGCAGTACTTC

clone_size: .
d_call: .
j_call: TRBJ2-7
v_call: TRBV29-1
cdr3_aa: CSVGQSYEQYF
cdr3_nt: TGCAGCGTTGGACAGTCCTACGAGCAGTACTTC

clone_size: many
d_call: TRBD2
j_call: TRBJ2-1
v_call: TRBV6-1
cdr3_aa: CASSGTSGSYNEQFF
cdr3_nt: TGTGCCAGCAGTGGGACTAGCGGCTCCTACAATGAGCAGTTCTTC

clone_size: few
d_call: .
j_call: TRBJ2-7
v_call: TRBV27
cdr3_aa: CASIERSSGFYEQYF
cdr3_nt: TGTGCCAGCATTGAGCGGTCCAGCGGCTTCTACGAGCAGTACTTC

clone_size: few
d_call: .
j_call: TRBJ1-2
v_call: TRBV4-1
cdr3_aa: CASSQDIGKDGYTF
cdr3_nt: TGCGCCAGCAGCCAAGACATTGGAAAGGATGGCTACACCTTC

clone_size: .
d_call: .
j_call: TRBJ2-5
v_call: TRBV7-8
cdr3_aa: CASSLVVANQETQYF
cdr3_nt: TGTGCCAGCAGCTTAGTCGTGGCGAACCAAGAGACCCAGTACTTC

clone_size: few
d_call: .
j_call: TRBJ2-1
v_call: TRBV5-1
cdr3_aa: CASSLEGDYNEQFF
cdr3_nt: TGCGCCAGCAGCTTGGAGGGAGACTACAATGAGCAGTTCTTC

clone_size: .
d_call: .
j_call: TRBJ2-1
v_call: TRBV19
cdr3_aa: CASNSVSYNEQFF
cdr3_nt: TGTGCCAGTAATAGCGTCTCCTACAATGAGCAGTTCTTC

clone_size: .
d_call: TRBD1
j_call: TRBJ1-4
v_call: TRBV27
cdr3_aa: CASSSIQGAIGEKLFF
cdr3_nt: TGTGCCAGCAGTTCCATACAGGGGGCAATCGGAGAAAAACTGTTTTTT

clone_size: .
d_call: .
j_call: TRBJ2-2
v_call: TRBV4-1
cdr3_aa: CASSQKGTNTGELFF
cdr3_nt: TGCGCCAGCAGCCAAAAAGGGACGAACACCGGGGAGCTGTTTTTT

clone_size: few
d_call: TRBD2
j_call: TRBJ2-2
v_call: TRBV4-1
cdr3_aa: CASSHGSSGNTGELFF
cdr3_nt: TGCGCCAGCAGCCATGGCTCTAGCGGGAACACCGGGGAGCTGTTTTTT

clone_size: few
d_call: .
j_call: TRBJ2-5
v_call: TRBV7-8
cdr3_aa: CASSLVFGRTVQETQYF
cdr3_nt: TGTGCCAGCAGCTTAGTTTTCGGGAGGACAGTACAAGAGACCCAGTACTTC

clone_size: .
d_call: .
j_call: TRBJ2-7
v_call: TRBV9
cdr3_aa: CASSPFSGLDLSEQYF
cdr3_nt: TGTGCCAGCAGCCCTTTTAGTGGGCTAGATTTATCCGAGCAGTACTTC

clone_size: few
d_call: .
j_call: TRBJ2-1
v_call: TRBV5-4
cdr3_aa: CASSLGQYNEQFF
cdr3_nt: TGTGCCAGCAGCTTGGGCCAGTACAATGAGCAGTTCTTC

clone_size: .
d_call: .
j_call: TRBJ2-7
v_call: TRBV27
cdr3_aa: CASSLSERGRSYEQYF
cdr3_nt: TGTGCCAGCAGTTTATCGGAACGGGGAAGGTCCTACGAGCAGTACTTC